These 8 T cell receptor beta chains were sequenced from one sample in a study of T cell responses to AZD1222 COVID-19 vaccine. Assay used: immunoSEQ multiplex PCR; TCRdb lists only in-frame clones, some missing. Here the sample spans fewer than 70,000 clones, approximately 90% being singletons. This specimen was peripheral blood, taken on day 0 of AZD1222 vaccination. These receptors were collected from an adult in good health.

In the case of this clone: Other DNA sequences in the sample encode the same CDR3. This chain connects TRBV12-3 or TRBV12-4 to TRBJ1-2, with D possibly TRBD1 on 5 matching bases. The CDR3 spans 12 residues. Trimming took 4 bases from V and 3 from J, leaving 6 bases between them. CDR3 bases: TGTGCCAGCAGTTCAGGGTACTATGGCTACACCTTC. Translated: CASSSGYYGYTF.

The rearrangement uses TRBV6-5 and TRBJ2-2; 8 bases align to TRBD1. Trimming took 3 bases from V and 1 from J; bases not matched to a gene: 4. The CDR3 runs 16 residues. Germline loops: CDR1 MNHEY, CDR2 SVGAGI. CDR3 sequence: CASSYAGTGNTGELFF. DNA for the CDR3: TGTGCCAGCAGTTATGCCGGGACAGGGAACACCGGGGAGCTGTTTTTT.

The chain carries TRBV7-8 and TRBJ2-7; 10 nucleotides match TRBD1. Trimming at V came to 0 bases and at J to 7 bases, leaving 6 bases not matched to a gene. This CDR3 region has 15 residues. The germline CDR1 and CDR2 sequences are SGHVS and FQNEAQ. The CDR3 sequence: CASSLAGTGVVEQYF. The DNA of the CDR3 is TGTGCCAGCAGCTTAGCCGGGACAGGGGTGGTTGAGCAGTACTTC.

The genes are TRBV7-3 and TRBJ1-1, with D maybe TRBD1 (5 bases). The CDR3 is made up of 14 amino acids. Germline V gene data show CDR1 as SGHTA and CDR2 as FQGTGA. Trimming cost V 2 bases and J 4 bases, with 11 bases left between them. CDR3 protein: CASSLQGSSTEAFF. The DNA for the CDR3 is TGTGCCAGCAGCTTACAGGGCTCAAGCACTGAAGCTTTCTTT. The variable domain in full, completed from reference TRBV7-3 and TRBJ1-1, reads GAGVSQTPSNKVTEKGKYVELRCDPISGHTALYWYRQSLGQGPEFLIYFQGTGAADDSGLPNDRFFAVRPEGSVSTLKIQRTERGDSAVYLCASSLQGSSTEAFFGQGTRLTVV.

The J gene is TRBJ2-7, the V gene TRBV19; 7 bases align to TRBD2. With 4 bases clipped from V and 3 bases from J, the junction kept 6 bases outside the gene matches. CDR3 size: 14 residues. Germline values: CDR1 LNHDA, CDR2 SQIVND (reference sequence). CDR3 protein: CASSTRDYFYEQYF. CDR3 DNA sequence: TGTGCCAGTAGTACTCGGGACTACTTCTACGAGCAGTACTTC.

This clone appeared once. J is TRBJ2-6 and V is TRBV9; D not resolved. Trimming removed 0 bases at V and 2 bases at J, with 3 bases between. CDR3 length: 14 amino acids. CDR1 and CDR2 from the germline V gene are SGDLS and YYNGEE. The CDR3 DNA follows: TGTGCCAGCAGCGTAGGGACTGGGGCCAACGTCCTGACTTTC. This codes for CASSVGTGANVLTF.

This clone was recorded a few times. The chain carries TRBV19 and TRBJ2-1, with D perhaps TRBD2 (5 bases). The V gene lost 3 bases and the J gene lost 3 bases, with 9 bases spanning the gap. Germline V CDR1 and CDR2: LNHDA, SQIVND (reference sequence). The CDR3 has 14 residues. CDR3 amino acids: CASSISGFYNEQFF. The CDR3 DNA reads as TGTGCCAGTAGTATTTCGGGGTTCTACAATGAGCAGTTCTTC.

The chain links TRBV7-8 to TRBJ2-1; 10 nucleotides line up with TRBD2. The germline V gene encodes CDR1 SGHVS and CDR2 FQNEAQ. This CDR3 is 17 amino acids long. Trimming cost V 0 bases and J 2 bases; bases outside gene matches: 4. The CDR3 nucleotides are TGTGCCAGCAGCTTAGCACATCTAGCGGGGGCCTACAATGAGCAGTTCTTC. This gives the protein CASSLAHLAGAYNEQFF.